This T cell receptor (beta chain) stems from a study of T cells after yellow fever vaccination. Study background: Those fractions that held only low numbers of cells were prepared using the SMART-Seq v4 Ultra Low Input RNA kit. Study-wide findings and caveats: Weaker overall, the secondary response nonetheless peaked faster (day 5 versus 15).

TCRdb fed the 5' RACE reads into MiXCR, producing one record per CDR3 protein. The data show 150,000 to 200,000 distinct CDR3 sequences, about 7% seen once. The length of the CDR3 is 14 residues. Trimming cost V 4 bases and J 7 bases, with 11 bases left between them. Germline CDR1 is SGHTA and CDR2 is FQGNSA. This clonotype was counted many times. Its antigen is unknown. The receptor's source is a man between 18 and 35 years old who received the YFV17D yellow fever vaccine. Here the sequenced sample was CD4+ T cells sorted from PBMCs, taken about 5 days after the first yellow fever vaccination. V and J are TRBV7-2 and TRBJ1-6; D remains ambiguous. CDR3 region: CASSSGFTNSPLHF. CDR3 in DNA: TGTGCCAGCAGCTCTGGGTTTACAAATTCACCCCTCCACTTT.